This T cell receptor (beta chain) was found in a study of T cells in Graves' hyperthyroidism and ophthalmopathy. Study background: Upon initial diagnosis and before any treatment, peripheral blood was collected. Findings and caveats of the study: Ophthalmopathy could be told apart from stable hyperthyroidism with a 13 V-J model.

Researchers amplified the TCR beta CDR3 regions from RNA transcripts. In the first-round RT-PCR of the TCR CDR3, the HTBI primer set was used. Via MiXCR, TCRdb re-called the multiplex PCR reads, giving one row per CDR3 protein. This table holds around 340,000 distinct CDR3 sequences, about 15% found once. This clonotype was detected ten times or more. Its antigen is undetermined. Germline V gene data show CDR1 as DFQATT and CDR2 as SNEGSKA (reference sequence). The CDR3 totals 16 residues. V shed 5 bases and J 3 bases; nucleotides not matched to a gene: 10. Researchers barred patients who had uncontrolled infection, other autoimmune disease, pregnancy or lactation. PBMCs were derived from under 13 ml fresh peripheral blood.

The genes are TRBV20-1 and TRBJ2-7, with TRBD2 matching over 13 bases. The source of this sequence is a woman aged 25 to 39 with Graves' hyperthyroidism. Sequenced: blood. CDR3 amino acids: CSAPDTGLAGNYEQYF. The CDR3 nucleotides are TGCAGTGCTCCCGATACGGGACTAGCGGGGAACTACGAGCAGTACTTC.